This TCR beta chain was recovered during a study of cytomegalovirus exposure and HLA in healthy donors. Across the study: Unique TCR beta sequences numbering approximately 100 million came from 150 million to 200 million T cells in an earlier analysis. Across almost 400 genotyped donors, 81% landed in the Caucasian-associated ancestry cluster.

Remarks on this clone: Its antigen is as yet unknown.

Vbeta (60) and Jbeta (13) primers were used in the PCR. Method: immunoSEQ multiplex PCR; TCRdb's copy keeps in-frame clones and lacks some. In the table there are about 200,000 clones, roughly four fifths of which are singletons. Study observations and caveats: In vitro testing confirmed three CMV-associated chains as specific for CMV antigens.

The donors were healthy bone marrow donors. The CDR3 is made up of 13 amino acids. Germline CDR1 is SGHDT and CDR2 is YYEEEE. The sample taken for sequencing was PBMCs. The clonotype comes from a girl under 18 in good health and CMV-seronegative. The rearrangement uses TRBV5-6 and TRBJ2-5, with TRBD1 identical over 7 bases. The DNA matches TRBJ2-7 better at its end, which makes the J call doubtful. The CDR3 DNA reads as TGTGCCAGCAGCTCAACAGGGGCCTACGAGCAGTACTTC. It codes for CASSSTGAYEQYF.